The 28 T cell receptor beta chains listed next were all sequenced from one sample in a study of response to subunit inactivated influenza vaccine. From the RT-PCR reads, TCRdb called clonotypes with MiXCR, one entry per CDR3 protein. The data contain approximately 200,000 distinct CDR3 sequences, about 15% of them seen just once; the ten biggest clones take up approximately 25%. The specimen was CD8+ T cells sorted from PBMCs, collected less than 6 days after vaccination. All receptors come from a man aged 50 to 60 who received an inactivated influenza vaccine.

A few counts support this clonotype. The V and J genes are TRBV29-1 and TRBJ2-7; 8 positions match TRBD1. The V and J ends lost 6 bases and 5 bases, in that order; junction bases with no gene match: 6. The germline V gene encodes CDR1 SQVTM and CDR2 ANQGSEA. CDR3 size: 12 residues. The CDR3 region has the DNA TGCAGCGTGACCAGGGGGCTTGACGAGCAGTACTTC. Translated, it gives CSVTRGLDEQYF.

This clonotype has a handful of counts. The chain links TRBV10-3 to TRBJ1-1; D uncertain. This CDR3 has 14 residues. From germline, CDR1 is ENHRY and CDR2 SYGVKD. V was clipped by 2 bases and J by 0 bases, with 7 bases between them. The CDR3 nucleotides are TGTGCCATCAGTGAGGGCAGGATGAACACTGAAGCTTTCTTT. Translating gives CAISEGRMNTEAFF.

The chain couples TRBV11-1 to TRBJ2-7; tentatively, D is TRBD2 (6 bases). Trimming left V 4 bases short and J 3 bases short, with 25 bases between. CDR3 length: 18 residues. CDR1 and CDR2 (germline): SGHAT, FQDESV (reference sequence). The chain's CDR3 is CASSSTIVSGDGDYEQYF. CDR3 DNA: TGTGCCAGCAGCTCCACCATCGTTTCGGGGGACGGAGACTACGAGCAGTACTTC.

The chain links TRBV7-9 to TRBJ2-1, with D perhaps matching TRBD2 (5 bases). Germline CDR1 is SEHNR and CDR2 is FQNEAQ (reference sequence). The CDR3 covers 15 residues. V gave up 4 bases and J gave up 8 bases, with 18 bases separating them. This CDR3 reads CASSSRVAFGDEQFF. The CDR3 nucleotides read TGTGCCAGCAGCTCGAGGGTGGCCTTCGGCGATGAGCAGTTCTTC.

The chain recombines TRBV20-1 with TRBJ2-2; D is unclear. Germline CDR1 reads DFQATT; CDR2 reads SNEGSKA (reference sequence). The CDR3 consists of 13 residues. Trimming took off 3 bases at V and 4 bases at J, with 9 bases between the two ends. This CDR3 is CSARDPGTGELFF. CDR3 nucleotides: TGCAGTGCTAGGGACCCAGGCACCGGGGAGCTGTTTTTT.

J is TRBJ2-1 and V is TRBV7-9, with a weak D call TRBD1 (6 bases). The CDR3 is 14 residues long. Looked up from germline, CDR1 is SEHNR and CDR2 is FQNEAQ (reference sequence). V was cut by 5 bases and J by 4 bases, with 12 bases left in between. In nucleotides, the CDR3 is TGTGCCAGCAGCGGCCTAACAGGGTACAATGAGCAGTTCTTC. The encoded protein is CASSGLTGYNEQFF.

CDR3 protein: CASSQGTQVVWETQYF. The CDR3 DNA reads as TGTGCCAGCAGCCAAGGAACTCAGGTTGTTTGGGAGACCCAGTACTTC. The chain has TRBV3-1 and TRBJ2-5; no reliable D call. Trimming took off 1 base at V and 5 bases at J, with 17 bases between the two ends. The length of the CDR3 is 16 residues. From germline, CDR1 is LGHDT and CDR2 YNNKEL (reference sequence).

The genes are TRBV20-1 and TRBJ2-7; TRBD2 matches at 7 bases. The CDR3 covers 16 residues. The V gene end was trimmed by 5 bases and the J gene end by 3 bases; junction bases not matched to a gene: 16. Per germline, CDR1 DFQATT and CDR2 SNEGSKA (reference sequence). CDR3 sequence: CSADKDYAGEFYEQYF. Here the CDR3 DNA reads TGCAGTGCTGATAAGGACTATGCGGGAGAATTCTACGAGCAGTACTTC.

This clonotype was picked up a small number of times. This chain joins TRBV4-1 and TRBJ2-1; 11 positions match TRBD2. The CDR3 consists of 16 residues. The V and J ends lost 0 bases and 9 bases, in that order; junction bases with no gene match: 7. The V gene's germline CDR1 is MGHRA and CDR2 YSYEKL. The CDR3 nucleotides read TGCGCCAGCAGCCAAGATAGCGGGGGGGCCAAGGTTGAGCAGTTCTTC. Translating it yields CASSQDSGGAKVEQFF.

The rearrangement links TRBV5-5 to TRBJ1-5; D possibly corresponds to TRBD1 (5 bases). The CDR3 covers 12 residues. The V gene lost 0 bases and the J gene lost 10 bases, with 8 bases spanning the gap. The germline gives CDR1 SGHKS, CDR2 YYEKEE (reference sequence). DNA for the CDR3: TGTGCCAGCAGCTTGGGACAGTACCCCCAGCATTTT. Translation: CASSLGQYPQHF.

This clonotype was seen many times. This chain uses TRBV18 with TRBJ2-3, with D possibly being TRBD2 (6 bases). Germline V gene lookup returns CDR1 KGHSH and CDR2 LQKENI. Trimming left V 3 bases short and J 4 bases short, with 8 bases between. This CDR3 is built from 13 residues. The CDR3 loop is CASSPWEADTQYF. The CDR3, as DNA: TGTGCCAGCTCACCGTGGGAGGCAGATACGCAGTATTTT.

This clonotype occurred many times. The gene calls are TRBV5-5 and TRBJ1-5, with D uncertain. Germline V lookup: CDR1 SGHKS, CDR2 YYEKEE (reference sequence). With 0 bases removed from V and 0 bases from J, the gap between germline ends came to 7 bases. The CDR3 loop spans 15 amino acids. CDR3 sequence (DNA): TGTGCCAGCAGCTTGGAGGGATATAGCAATCAGCCCCAGCATTTT. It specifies CASSLEGYSNQPQHF.

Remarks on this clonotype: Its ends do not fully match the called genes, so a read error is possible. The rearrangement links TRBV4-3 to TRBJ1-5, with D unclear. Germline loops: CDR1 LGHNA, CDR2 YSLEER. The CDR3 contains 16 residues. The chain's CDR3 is CASNQLQVDSNQPQHF. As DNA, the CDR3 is TGCGCCAGCAACCAATTGCAGGTGGATAGCAATCAGCCCCAGCATTTT.

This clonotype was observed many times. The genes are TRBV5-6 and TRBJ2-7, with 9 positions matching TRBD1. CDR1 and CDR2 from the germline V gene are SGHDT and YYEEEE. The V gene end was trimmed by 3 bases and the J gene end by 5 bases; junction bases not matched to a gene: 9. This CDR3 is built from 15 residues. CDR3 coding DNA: TGTGCCAGCAGCTCCTGGGGGACAGGGTTCAACGAGCAGTACTTC. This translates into CASSSWGTGFNEQYF.

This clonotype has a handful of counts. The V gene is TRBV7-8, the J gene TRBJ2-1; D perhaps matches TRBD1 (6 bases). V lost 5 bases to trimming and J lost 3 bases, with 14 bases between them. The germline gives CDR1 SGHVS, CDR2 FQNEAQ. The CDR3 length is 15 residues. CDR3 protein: CASSIRQALYNEQFF. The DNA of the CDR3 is TGTGCCAGCAGCATACGACAGGCGCTCTACAATGAGCAGTTCTTC.

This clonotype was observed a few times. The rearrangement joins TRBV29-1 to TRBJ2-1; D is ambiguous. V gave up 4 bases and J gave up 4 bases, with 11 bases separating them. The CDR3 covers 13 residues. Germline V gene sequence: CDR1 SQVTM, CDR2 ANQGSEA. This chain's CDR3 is CSVGGDPYNEQFF. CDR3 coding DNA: TGCAGCGTTGGCGGAGACCCTTACAATGAGCAGTTCTTC.

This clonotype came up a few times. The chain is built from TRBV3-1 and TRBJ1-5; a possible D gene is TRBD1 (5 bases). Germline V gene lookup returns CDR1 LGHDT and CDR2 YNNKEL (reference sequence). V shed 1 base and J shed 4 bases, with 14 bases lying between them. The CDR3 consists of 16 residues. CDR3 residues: CASSQVPLGGNQPQHF. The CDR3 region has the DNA TGTGCCAGCAGCCAAGTCCCCCTCGGGGGGAATCAGCCCCAGCATTTT.

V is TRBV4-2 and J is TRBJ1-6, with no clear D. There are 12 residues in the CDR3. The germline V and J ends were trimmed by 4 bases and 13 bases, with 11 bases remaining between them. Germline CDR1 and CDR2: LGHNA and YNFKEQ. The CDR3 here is CASSRPPEPLHF. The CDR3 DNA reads TGTGCCAGCAGCCGGCCGCCCGAGCCCCTCCACTTT.

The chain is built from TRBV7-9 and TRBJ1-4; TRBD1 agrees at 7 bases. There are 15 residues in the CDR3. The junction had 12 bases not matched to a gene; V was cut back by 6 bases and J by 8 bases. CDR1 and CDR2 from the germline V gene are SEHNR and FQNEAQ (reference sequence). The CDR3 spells CASSFEDRAYEKLFF. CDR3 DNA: TGTGCCAGCAGTTTTGAAGACAGGGCTTACGAAAAACTGTTTTTT.

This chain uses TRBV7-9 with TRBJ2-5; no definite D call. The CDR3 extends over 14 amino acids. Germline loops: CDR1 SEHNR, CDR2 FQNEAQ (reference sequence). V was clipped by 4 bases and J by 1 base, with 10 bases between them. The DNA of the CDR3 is TGTGCCAGCAGCTCGTCGCACCCCCAAGAGACCCAGTACTTC. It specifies CASSSSHPQETQYF.

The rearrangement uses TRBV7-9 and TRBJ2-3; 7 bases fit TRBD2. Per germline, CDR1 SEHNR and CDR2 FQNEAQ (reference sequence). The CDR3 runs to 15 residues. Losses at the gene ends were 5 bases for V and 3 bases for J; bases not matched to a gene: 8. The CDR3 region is CASSATSNPTDTQYF. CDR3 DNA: TGTGCCAGCAGCGCGACTAGCAATCCTACAGATACGCAGTATTTT.

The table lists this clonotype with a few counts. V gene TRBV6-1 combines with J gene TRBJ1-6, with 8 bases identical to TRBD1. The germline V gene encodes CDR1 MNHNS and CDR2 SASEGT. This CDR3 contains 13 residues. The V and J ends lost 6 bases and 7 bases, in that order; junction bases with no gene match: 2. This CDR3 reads CASSGTGNSPLHF. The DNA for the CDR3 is TGTGCCAGCAGCGGGACAGGAAATTCACCCCTCCACTTT.

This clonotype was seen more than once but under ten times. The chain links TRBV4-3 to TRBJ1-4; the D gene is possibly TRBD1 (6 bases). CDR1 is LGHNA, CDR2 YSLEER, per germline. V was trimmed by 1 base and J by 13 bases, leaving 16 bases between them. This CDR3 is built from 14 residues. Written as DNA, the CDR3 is TGCGCCAGCAGCCAAGGTCGAGATTTAGGGGGACTGTTTTTT. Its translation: CASSQGRDLGGLFF.

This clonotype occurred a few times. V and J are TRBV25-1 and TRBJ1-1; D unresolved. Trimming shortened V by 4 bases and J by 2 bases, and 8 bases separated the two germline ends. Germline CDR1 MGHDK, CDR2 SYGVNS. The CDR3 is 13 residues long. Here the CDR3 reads CASSAESNTEAFF. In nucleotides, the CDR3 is TGTGCCAGCAGTGCCGAATCTAACACTGAAGCTTTCTTT.

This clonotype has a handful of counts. The CDR3 is CASSLVAGDTEKLFF. In DNA form, the CDR3 reads TGTGCCAGCAGCTTAGTGGCAGGGGATACCGAAAAACTGTTTTTT. The chain combines TRBV7-8 with TRBJ1-4; D may be TRBD1 (6 bases). The V end lost 1 base, the J end lost 8 bases, and 14 bases lay between the germline ends. The CDR3 sequence is 15 residues long. CDR1 and CDR2 from the germline V gene are SGHVS and FQNEAQ.

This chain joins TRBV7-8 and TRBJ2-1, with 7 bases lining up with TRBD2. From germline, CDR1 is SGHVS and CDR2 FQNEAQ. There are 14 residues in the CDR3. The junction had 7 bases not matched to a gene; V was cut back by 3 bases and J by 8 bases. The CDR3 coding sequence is TGTGCCAGCAGCTTTTTGCGGGAGTCGCATGAGCAGTTCTTC. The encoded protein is CASSFLRESHEQFF.

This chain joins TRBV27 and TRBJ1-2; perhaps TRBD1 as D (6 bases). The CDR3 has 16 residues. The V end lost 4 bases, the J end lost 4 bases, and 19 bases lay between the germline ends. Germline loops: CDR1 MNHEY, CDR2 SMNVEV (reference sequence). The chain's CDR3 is CASSSLNEQGFYGYTF. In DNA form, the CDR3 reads TGTGCCAGCAGTTCGCTGAACGAACAGGGTTTCTATGGCTACACCTTC.

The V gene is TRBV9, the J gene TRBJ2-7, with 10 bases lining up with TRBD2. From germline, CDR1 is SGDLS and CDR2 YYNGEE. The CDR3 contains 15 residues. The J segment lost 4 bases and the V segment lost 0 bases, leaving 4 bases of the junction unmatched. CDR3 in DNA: TGTGCCAGCAGCGTAGGTAGCGGGGGGAATTACGAGCAGTACTTC. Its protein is CASSVGSGGNYEQYF.